This record covers a single T cell receptor (beta chain). As yet, its antigen is unknown. These data belong to a study of Ad26.COV2.S vaccination and SARS-CoV-2 variants. Measured with immunoSEQ multiplex PCR; TCRdb has only the in-frame clones, and not every one. The table lists around 300,000 clones, about 89% of them singletons, with just under 5% in the top ten. CDR3 size: 18 residues. V lost 1 base to trimming and J lost 5 bases, with 20 bases between them. The V gene's germline CDR1 is LGHNA and CDR2 YSLEER. Stated treatment: around 19 received Ad26.COV2.S at low or high dose, single or two shots; about 5 received placebo; per-sample allocation not given. After the first vaccine or placebo injection, samples were drawn on day 63. This vaccine is an Ad26 vector that expresses the Wuhan-strain SARS-CoV-2 spike. Whole-study findings and limits: Across vaccine and placebo recipients, the breadth of non-spike TCRs was similar.

The sequencing used peripheral blood, collected in a trial of Ad26.COV2.S vaccine versus placebo. This rearrangement joins TRBV4-3 to TRBJ2-2; D could derive from TRBD1 or TRBD2 (6 bases each). The sequence came from a person between 18 and 60 years old who received the Ad26.COV2.S COVID-19 vaccine or a placebo. The CDR3 spells CASSQAFGRGARTGELFF. CDR3 DNA sequence: TGCGCCAGCAGCCAAGCCTTCGGTAGGGGGGCCAGGACCGGGGAGCTGTTTTTT.